The following is a T cell receptor (beta chain) sequence with its context. Its antigen is not known. This specimen belongs to a study of T cell responses to AZD1222 COVID-19 vaccine. Study observations and caveats: Clonal diversity was possibly underestimated, and white British individuals and females predominated among donors. Increased Spike-specific TCR breadth and depth were observed after two AZD1222 doses. Regions left unmutated in variants are reportedly the target of nearly half of spike-specific TCRs. Only five or six AZD1222 recipients were seropositive at baseline.

The data were produced by immunoSEQ multiplex PCR, yet TCRdb's version contains in-frame clones alone and is incomplete. In the table there are 90,000 to 120,000 clones, approximately 90% of which are singletons. This CDR3 has 17 residues. V dropped 6 bases and J dropped 0 bases, with 15 bases sitting between them. Germline V gene lookup returns CDR1 MDHEN and CDR2 SYDVKM. V gene TRBV28 combines with J gene TRBJ1-6; the D is unclear. The clonotype was recovered from an adult who received the AZD1222 COVID-19 vaccine. The sequenced sample was peripheral blood, obtained 28 days after the second AZD1222 dose. CDR3: CASRPNYASSYNSPLHF. Written as DNA, the CDR3 is TGTGCCAGCAGACCTAACTACGCCAGCTCCTATAATTCACCCCTCCACTTT.